This T cell receptor (beta chain) derives from a study of early T cells in non-severe SARS-CoV-2 infection. TCRdb redid the calling of the 5' RACE reads with MiXCR, one entry per CDR3 protein. The repertoire consists of 75,000 to 100,000 distinct CDR3 sequences, with roughly 15% occurring once and the leading ten covering about 0.58%. Trimming took 4 bases from V and 5 from J; bases not matched to a gene: 4. Per the germline V gene, CDR1 is KGHSH and CDR2 is LQKENI. This CDR3 spans 16 amino acids. Sequencing was performed on whole blood. The sequence came from an adult who was a healthcare worker with PCR-confirmed SARS-CoV-2 infection or an uninfected control (not recorded which). The chain recombines TRBV18 with TRBJ1-6, with 11 bases matching TRBD1. CDR3 in DNA: TGTGCCAGCTCACTCCGGACAGGGGGCGATAATTCACCCCTCCACTTT. As protein: CASSLRTGGDNSPLHF.